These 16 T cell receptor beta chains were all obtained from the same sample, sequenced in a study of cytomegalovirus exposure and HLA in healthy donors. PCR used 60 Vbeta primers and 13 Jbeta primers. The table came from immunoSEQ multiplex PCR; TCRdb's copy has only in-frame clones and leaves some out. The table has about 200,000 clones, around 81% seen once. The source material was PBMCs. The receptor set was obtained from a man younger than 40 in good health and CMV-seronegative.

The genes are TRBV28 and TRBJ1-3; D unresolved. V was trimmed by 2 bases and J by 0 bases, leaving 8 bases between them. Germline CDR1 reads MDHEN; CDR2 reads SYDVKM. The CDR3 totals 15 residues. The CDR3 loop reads CASSLGLRSGNTIYF. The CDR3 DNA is TGTGCCAGCAGTTTAGGACTGCGCTCTGGAAACACCATATATTTT.

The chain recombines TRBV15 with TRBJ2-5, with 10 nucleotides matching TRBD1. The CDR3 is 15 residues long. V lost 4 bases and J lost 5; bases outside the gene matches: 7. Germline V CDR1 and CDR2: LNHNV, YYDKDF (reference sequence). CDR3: CATSMIGTGVETQYF. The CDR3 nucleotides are TGTGCCACCAGCATGATAGGGACAGGGGTGGAGACCCAGTACTTC.

CDR3 loop: CSVRDGRETQYF. The CDR3 DNA is TGCAGCGTTCGGGACGGGAGGGAGACCCAGTACTTC. The rearrangement links TRBV29-1 to TRBJ2-5, with 7 bases aligning to TRBD2. This CDR3 spans 12 amino acids. Germline CDR1 reads SQVTM; CDR2 reads ANQGSEA. The V segment lost 5 bases and the J segment 5 bases; nucleotides outside the gene matches: 5.

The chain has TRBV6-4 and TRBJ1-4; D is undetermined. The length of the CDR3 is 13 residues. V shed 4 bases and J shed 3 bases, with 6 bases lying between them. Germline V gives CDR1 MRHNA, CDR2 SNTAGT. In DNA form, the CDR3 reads TGTGCCAGCAGTGTAGCGGCTAATGAAAAACTGTTTTTT. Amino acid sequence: CASSVAANEKLFF.

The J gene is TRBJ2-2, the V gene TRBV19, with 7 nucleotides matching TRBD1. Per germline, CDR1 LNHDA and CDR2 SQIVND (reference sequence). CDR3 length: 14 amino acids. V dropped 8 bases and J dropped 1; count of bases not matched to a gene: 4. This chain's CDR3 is CASQGQMNTGELFF. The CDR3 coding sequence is TGTGCCAGTCAGGGACAGATGAACACCGGGGAGCTGTTTTTT.

As DNA, the CDR3 is TGTGCCAGCAGGGGGACAGGGATCGGTCAGCCCCAGCATTTT. Translated: CASRGTGIGQPQHF. The J gene is TRBJ1-5, the V gene TRBV2; 9 positions match TRBD1. The CDR3 is made up of 14 amino acids. The V gene end was trimmed by 6 bases and the J gene end by 6 bases; junction bases not matched to a gene: 6. Germline V gene sequence: CDR1 SNHLY, CDR2 FYNNEI.

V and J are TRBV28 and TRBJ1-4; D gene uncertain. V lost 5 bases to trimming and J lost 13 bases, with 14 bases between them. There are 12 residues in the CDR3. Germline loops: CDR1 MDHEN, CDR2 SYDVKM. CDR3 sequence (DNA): TGTGCCAGCAGTCCTTCGGACCGGGGACTGTTTTTT. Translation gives CASSPSDRGLFF.

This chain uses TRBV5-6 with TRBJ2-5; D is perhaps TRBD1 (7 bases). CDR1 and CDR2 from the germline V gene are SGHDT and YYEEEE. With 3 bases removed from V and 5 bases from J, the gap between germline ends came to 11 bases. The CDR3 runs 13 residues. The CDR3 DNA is TGTGCCAGCAGCTCGACAGGGAGGGAGACCCAGTACTTC. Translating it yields CASSSTGRETQYF. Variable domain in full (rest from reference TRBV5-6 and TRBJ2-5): DAGVTQSPTHLIKTRGQQVTLRCSPKSGHDTVSWYQQALGQGPQFIFQYYEEEERQRGNFPDRFSGHQFPNYSSELNVNALLLGDSALYLCASSSTGRETQYFGPGTRLLVL.

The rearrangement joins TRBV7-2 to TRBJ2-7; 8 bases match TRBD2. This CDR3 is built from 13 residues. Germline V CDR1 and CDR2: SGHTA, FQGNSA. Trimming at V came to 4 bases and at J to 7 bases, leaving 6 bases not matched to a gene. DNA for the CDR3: TGTGCCAGCAGCTCTGAGCGGGGGAGGGAGCAGTACTTC. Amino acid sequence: CASSSERGREQYF.

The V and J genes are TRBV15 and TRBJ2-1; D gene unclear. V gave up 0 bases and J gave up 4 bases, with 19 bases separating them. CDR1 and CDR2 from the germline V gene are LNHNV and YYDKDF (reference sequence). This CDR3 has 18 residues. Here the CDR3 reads CATSRDPINTRPYNEQFF. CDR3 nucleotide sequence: TGTGCCACCAGCAGAGATCCGATTAACACACGTCCGTACAATGAGCAGTTCTTC.

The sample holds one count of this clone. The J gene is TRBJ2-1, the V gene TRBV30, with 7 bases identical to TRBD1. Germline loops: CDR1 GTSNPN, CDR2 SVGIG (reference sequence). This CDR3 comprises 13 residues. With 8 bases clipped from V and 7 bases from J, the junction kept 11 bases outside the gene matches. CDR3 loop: CASTHRGWNEQFF. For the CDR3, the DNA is TGTGCCAGTACACACAGGGGTTGGAATGAGCAGTTCTTC.

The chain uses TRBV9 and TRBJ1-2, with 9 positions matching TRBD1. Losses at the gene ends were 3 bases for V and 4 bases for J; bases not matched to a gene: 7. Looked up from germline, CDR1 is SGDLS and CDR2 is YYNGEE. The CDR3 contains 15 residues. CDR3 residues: CASSGSGTGLYGYTF. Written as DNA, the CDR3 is TGTGCCAGCAGCGGCAGCGGGACAGGGCTCTATGGCTACACCTTC.

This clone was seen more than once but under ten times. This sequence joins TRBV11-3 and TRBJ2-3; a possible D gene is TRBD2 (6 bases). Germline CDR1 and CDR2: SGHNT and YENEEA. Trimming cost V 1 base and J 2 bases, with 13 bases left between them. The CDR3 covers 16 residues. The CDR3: CASSLGYGGHTDTQYF. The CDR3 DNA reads TGTGCCAGCAGCTTAGGTTACGGAGGGCACACAGATACGCAGTATTTT. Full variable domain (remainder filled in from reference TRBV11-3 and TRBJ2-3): EAGVVQSPRYKIIEKKQPVAFWCNPISGHNTLYWYLQNLGQGPELLIRYENEEAVDDSQLPKDRFSAERLKGVDSTLKIQPAELGDSAVYLCASSLGYGGHTDTQYFGPGTRLTVL.

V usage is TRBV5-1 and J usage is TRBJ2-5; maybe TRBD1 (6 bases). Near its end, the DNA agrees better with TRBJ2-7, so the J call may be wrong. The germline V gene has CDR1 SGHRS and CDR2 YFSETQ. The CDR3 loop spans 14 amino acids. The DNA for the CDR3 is TGCGCCAGCAGCTTGGTACAGGGAATCTACGAGCAGTACTTC. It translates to CASSLVQGIYEQYF.

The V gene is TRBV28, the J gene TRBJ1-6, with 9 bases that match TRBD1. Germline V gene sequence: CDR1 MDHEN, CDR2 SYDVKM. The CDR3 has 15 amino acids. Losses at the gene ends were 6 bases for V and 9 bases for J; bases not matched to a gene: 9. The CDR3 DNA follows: TGTGCCAGCAGAAGTCCGGGACAGGGAAGTTCACCCCTCCACTTT. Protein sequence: CASRSPGQGSSPLHF.

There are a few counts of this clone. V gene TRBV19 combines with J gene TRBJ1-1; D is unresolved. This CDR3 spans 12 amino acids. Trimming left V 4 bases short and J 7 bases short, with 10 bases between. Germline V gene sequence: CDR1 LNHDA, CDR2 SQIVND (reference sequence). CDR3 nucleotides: TGTGCCAGTAGTAGGCTTTCGGGTGAAGCTTTCTTT. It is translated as CASSRLSGEAFF. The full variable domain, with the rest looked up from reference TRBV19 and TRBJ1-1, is DGGITQSPKYLFRKEGQNVTLSCEQNLNHDAMYWYRQDPGQGLRLIYYSQIVNDFQKGDIAEGYSVSREKKESFPLTVTSAQKNPTAFYLCASSRLSGEAFFGQGTRLTVV.